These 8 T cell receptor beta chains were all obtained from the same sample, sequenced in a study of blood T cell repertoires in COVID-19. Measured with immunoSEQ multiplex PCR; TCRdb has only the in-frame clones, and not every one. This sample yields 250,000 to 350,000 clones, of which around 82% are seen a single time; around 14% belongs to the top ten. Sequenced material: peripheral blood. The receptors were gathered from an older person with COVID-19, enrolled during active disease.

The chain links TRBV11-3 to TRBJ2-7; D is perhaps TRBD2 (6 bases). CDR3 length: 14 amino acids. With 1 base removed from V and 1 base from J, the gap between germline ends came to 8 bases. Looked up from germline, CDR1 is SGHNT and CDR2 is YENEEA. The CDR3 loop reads CASSLGGISYEQYF. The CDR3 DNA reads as TGTGCCAGCAGCTTAGGCGGGATTTCCTACGAGCAGTACTTC.

The CDR3 region has the DNA TGTGCCAGCAGCAGAGACGGGATACCCTACGAGCAGTACTTC. Protein sequence: CASSRDGIPYEQYF. The chain employs TRBV5-6 and TRBJ2-7, with a weak D call TRBD2 (5 bases). Germline V CDR1 and CDR2: SGHDT, YYEEEE. Between the trimmed V and J ends, which lost 4 bases and 2 bases, there was a span of 13 bases. The CDR3 length is 14 residues.

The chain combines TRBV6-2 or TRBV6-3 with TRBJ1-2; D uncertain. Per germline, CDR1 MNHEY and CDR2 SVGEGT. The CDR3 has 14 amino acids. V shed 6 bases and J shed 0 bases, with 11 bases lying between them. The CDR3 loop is CASSRPLSNYGYTF. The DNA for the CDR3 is TGTGCCAGCAGCCGCCCACTTTCTAACTATGGCTACACCTTC.

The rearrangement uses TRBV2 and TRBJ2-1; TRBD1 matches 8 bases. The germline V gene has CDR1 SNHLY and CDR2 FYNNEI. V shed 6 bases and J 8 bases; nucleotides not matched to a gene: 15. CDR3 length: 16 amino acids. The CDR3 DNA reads TGTGCCAGCAGCCGGACAGGGCGGGCCGAGATGGATGAGCAGTTCTTC. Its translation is CASSRTGRAEMDEQFF.

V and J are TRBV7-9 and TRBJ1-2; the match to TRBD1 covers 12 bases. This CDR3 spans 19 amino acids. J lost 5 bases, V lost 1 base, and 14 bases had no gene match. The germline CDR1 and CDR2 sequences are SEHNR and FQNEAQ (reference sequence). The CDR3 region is CASSLGPGQGAGSRYGYTF. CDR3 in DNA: TGTGCCAGCAGCTTAGGGCCGGGACAGGGGGCAGGTAGTCGGTATGGCTACACCTTC. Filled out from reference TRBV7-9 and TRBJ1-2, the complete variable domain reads DTGVSQNPRHKITKRGQNVTFRCDPISEHNRLYWYRQTLGQGPEFLTYFQNEAQLEKSRLLSDRFSAERPKGSFSTLEIQRTEQGDSAMYLCASSLGPGQGAGSRYGYTFGSGTRLTVV.

The CDR3 DNA is TGTGCCAGCAGCTTTAACAGCCTCCAAGAGACCCAGTACTTC. Translating it yields CASSFNSLQETQYF. This chain connects TRBV7-2 to TRBJ2-5; D call uncertain. CDR1 and CDR2 from the germline V gene are SGHTA and FQGNSA. The CDR3 has 14 amino acids. Trimming took off 3 bases at V and 1 base at J, with 9 bases between the two ends.

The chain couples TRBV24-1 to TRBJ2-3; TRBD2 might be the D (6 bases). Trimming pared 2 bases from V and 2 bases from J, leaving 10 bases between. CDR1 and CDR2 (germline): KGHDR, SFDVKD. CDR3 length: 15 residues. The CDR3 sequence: CATSDYGGPTDTQYF. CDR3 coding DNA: TGTGCCACCAGTGATTACGGGGGACCCACAGATACGCAGTATTTT.

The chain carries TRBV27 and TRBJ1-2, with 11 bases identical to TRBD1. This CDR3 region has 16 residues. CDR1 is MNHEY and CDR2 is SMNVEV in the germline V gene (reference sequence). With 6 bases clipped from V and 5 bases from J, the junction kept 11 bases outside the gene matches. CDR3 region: CASSRTGGYTSYGYTF. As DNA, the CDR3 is TGTGCCAGCAGCAGGACAGGGGGCTATACATCATATGGCTACACCTTC.